Listed below are T cell receptor beta chains from one sample, sequenced in a study of cytomegalovirus exposure and HLA in healthy donors. This table comes from immunoSEQ multiplex PCR, and its TCRdb copy is limited to in-frame clones, with some not included. This sample has approximately 220,000 clones, with approximately 88% found just once. Sequenced: PBMCs. The source is a woman in her twenties or thirties in good health and CMV-seropositive. CDR3s include the opening cysteine and the closing phenylalanine or tryptophan. The order of the fields is clone size, J gene, V gene, D gene, CDR3 protein, CDR3 DNA. The D gene is left open where the match is weak. Where a row states a size, it is once, few, many or the class of an expanded clone; other rows omit it.

>.|TRBJ1-2|TRBV9|.
CASSSSLGVEGYTF
TGTGCCAGCAGCTCTTCTCTTGGGGTTGAAGGCTACACCTTC
>.|TRBJ1-1|TRBV5-6|.
CASSLVPGQSSRAFF
TGTGCCAGCAGCTTGGTACCGGGACAATCTTCTAGAGCTTTCTTT
>.|TRBJ1-2|TRBV30|TRBD1
CAWSPSPQGARYGYTF
TGTGCCTGGAGTCCTTCCCCTCAGGGGGCGCGCTATGGCTACACCTTC
>.|TRBJ2-7|TRBV28|TRBD2
CASSYRLAAYEQYF
TGTGCCAGCAGTTATCGACTAGCTGCCTACGAGCAGTACTTC
>.|TRBJ2-2|TRBV2|TRBD1
CASSGDREEANTGELFF
TGTGCCAGCAGCGGGGACAGGGAGGAGGCGAACACCGGGGAGCTGTTTTTT
>few|TRBJ2-1|TRBV19|TRBD1
CASKGGDRGMSEQFF
TGTGCCAGCAAGGGGGGGGACAGGGGTATGAGTGAGCAGTTCTTC
>.|TRBJ1-1|TRBV11-1|.
CASSLAGRTEAFF
TGTGCCAGCAGCTTAGCCGGACGGACTGAAGCTTTCTTT
>.|TRBJ2-3|TRBV28|.
CASRPPGEGRGTDTQYF
TGTGCCAGCAGACCCCCCGGTGAGGGGCGGGGAACAGATACGCAGTATTTT
>.|TRBJ2-1|TRBV27|.
CASSLSAGEQFF
TGTGCCAGCAGTCTCTCGGCGGGGGAGCAGTTCTTC
>.|TRBJ1-1|TRBV7-6|.
CASSLDLGYTEAFF
TGTGCCAGCAGCTTAGATCTAGGGTACACTGAAGCTTTCTTT
>.|TRBJ1-5|TRBV6-5|.
CASSSKGLYNQPQHF
TGTGCCAGCAGCTCCAAGGGGCTATACAATCAGCCCCAGCATTTT
>once|TRBJ1-1|TRBV7-3|.
CASSRTVNTEAFF
TGTGCCAGCAGCCGGACCGTCAACACTGAAGCTTTCTTT
>.|TRBJ2-1|TRBV6-1|.
CAVRGLSYFANEQFF
TGTGCCGTCCGCGGGCTTTCTTATTTTGCCAATGAGCAGTTCTTC
>.|TRBJ2-1|TRBV4-2|.
CASSQGGQAYNEQFF
TGTGCCAGCAGCCAAGGCGGGCAAGCCTACAATGAGCAGTTCTTC
>.|TRBJ2-7|TRBV27|.
CASSFGYEQYF
TGTGCCAGCAGTTTCGGCTACGAGCAGTACTTC
>.|TRBJ1-2|TRBV9|TRBD1
CASSTMGGDRPNYGYTF
TGTGCCAGCAGCACAATGGGAGGGGACAGACCGAACTATGGCTACACCTTC
>.|TRBJ2-7|TRBV7-8|TRBD2
CASSSSVAGGPRQYEQYF
TGTGCCAGCAGCTCCTCGGTAGCGGGAGGGCCCAGACAGTACGAGCAGTACTTC
>.|TRBJ1-5|TRBV5-8|.
CASSWRGGNQPQHF
TGTGCCAGCAGCTGGAGGGGGGGCAATCAGCCCCAGCATTTT
>.|TRBJ2-5|TRBV6-1|.
CASSVDQETQYF
TGTGCCAGCAGTGTCGACCAAGAGACCCAGTACTTC
>.|TRBJ2-1|TRBV11-3|TRBD2
CASSLGRTSGSYYNEQFF
TGTGCCAGCAGCTTAGGAAGGACTAGCGGGAGCTACTACAATGAGCAGTTCTTC
>.|TRBJ2-5|TRBV7-3|TRBD2
CASSLGAGGGETQYF
TGTGCCAGCAGCCTAGGAGCGGGAGGCGGGGAGACCCAGTACTTC
>.|TRBJ1-2|TRBV4-1|.
CASSQVGGDGYGYTF
TGCGCCAGCAGCCAAGTTGGGGGGGATGGCTATGGCTACACCTTC
>few|TRBJ2-2|TRBV30|.
CAGLTSGELFF
TGTGCCGGTCTAACATCCGGGGAGCTGTTTTTT
>few|TRBJ2-5|TRBV10-2|.
CASSEAETQYF
TGCGCCAGCAGTGAGGCAGAGACCCAGTACTTC
>.|TRBJ2-1|TRBV25-1|.
CASLSERLGPHNEQFF
TGTGCCAGCCTCTCCGAACGACTGGGTCCCCACAATGAGCAGTTCTTC
>.|TRBJ1-5|TRBV7-2|.
CASSLRPPGSNQPQHF
TGTGCCAGCAGCTTACGCCCGCCCGGGAGCAATCAGCCCCAGCATTTT
>.|TRBJ1-5|TRBV4-3|.
CASSQDGDQPQHF
TGCGCCAGCAGCCAAGACGGAGATCAGCCCCAGCATTTT
>.|TRBJ2-7|TRBV5-4|.
CASSLEQVGDYEQYF
TGTGCCAGCAGCTTGGAACAGGTCGGCGACTACGAGCAGTACTTC
>.|TRBJ2-7|TRBV11-2|TRBD2
CASSPGGGLASIEQYF
TGTGCCAGCAGCCCAGGGGGGGGACTAGCGAGCATCGAGCAGTACTTC
>.|TRBJ1-1|TRBV11-2|.
CASSPSNTEAFF
TGTGCCAGCAGCCCATCTAACACTGAAGCTTTCTTT
>.|TRBJ2-7|TRBV5-4|TRBD1
CASSLYLGTGSYEQYF
TGTGCCAGCAGCTTGTACCTCGGGACAGGATCCTACGAGCAGTACTTC